The entry that follows covers one TCR beta chain sequence. Its antigen is undetermined. Amplification used 60 Vbeta primers and 13 Jbeta primers. Assay used: immunoSEQ multiplex PCR; TCRdb lists only in-frame clones, some missing. Among some 150,000 clones listed, roughly 73% were seen once. The record originates from a study of cytomegalovirus exposure and HLA in healthy donors. General study points: Some V segments, including TRBV6-2 and TRBV6-3, were excluded as indistinguishable. In an earlier analysis, most TCR beta V segments were productive about 87% or about 30% of the time. Later on, a genetic analysis was performed. It linked a missense variant in DCLRE1C with V- and J-gene trimming of TCR beta.

From germline, CDR1 is MNHEY and CDR2 SVGAGI. This CDR3 has 14 amino acids. The V gene lost 6 bases and the J gene lost 0 bases, with 11 bases spanning the gap. The sequenced sample was PBMCs. The receptor was isolated from a man in his forties in good health and CMV-seronegative. The genes are TRBV6-5 and TRBJ1-2, with D possibly matching TRBD1 (6 bases). In nucleotides, the CDR3 is TGTGCCAGCAGCAAGGGGGGGGCTAACTATGGCTACACCTTC. This encodes CASSKGGANYGYTF.